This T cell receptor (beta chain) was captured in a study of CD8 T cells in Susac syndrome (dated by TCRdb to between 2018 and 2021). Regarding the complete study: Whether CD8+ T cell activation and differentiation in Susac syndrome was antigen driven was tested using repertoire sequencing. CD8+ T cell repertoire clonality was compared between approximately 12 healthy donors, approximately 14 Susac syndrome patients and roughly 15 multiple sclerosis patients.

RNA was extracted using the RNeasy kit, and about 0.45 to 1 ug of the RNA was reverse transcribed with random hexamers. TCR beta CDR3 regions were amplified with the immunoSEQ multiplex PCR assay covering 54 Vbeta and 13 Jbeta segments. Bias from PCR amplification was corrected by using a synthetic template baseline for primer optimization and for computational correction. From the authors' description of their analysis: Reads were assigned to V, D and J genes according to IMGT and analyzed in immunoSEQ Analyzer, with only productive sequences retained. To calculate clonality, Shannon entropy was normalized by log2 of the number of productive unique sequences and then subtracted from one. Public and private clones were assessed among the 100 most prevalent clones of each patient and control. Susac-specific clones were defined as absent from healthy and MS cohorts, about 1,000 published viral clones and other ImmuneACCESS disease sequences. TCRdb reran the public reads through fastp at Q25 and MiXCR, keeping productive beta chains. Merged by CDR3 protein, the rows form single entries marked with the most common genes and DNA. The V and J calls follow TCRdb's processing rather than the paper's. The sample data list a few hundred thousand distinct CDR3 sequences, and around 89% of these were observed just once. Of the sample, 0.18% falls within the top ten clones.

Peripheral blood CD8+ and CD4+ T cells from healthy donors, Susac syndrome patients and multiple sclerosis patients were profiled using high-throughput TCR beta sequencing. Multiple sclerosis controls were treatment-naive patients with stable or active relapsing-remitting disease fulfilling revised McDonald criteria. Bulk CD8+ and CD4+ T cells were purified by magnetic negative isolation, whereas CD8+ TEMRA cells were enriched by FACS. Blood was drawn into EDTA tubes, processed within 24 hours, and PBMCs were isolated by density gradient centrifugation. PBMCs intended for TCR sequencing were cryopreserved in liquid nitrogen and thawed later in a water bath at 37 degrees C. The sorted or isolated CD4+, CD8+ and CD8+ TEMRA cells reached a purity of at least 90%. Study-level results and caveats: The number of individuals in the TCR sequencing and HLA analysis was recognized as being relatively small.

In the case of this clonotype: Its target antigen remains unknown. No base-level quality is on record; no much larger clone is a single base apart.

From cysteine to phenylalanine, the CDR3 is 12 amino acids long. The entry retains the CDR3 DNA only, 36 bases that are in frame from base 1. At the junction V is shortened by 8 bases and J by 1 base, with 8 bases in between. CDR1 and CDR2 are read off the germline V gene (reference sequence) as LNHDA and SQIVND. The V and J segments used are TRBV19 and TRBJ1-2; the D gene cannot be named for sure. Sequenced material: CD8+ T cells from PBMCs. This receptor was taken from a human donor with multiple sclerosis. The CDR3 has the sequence CASWSINYGYTF. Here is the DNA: TGTGCCAGTTGGTCGATTAACTATGGCTACACCTTC. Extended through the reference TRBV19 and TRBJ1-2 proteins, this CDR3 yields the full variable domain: DGGITQSPKYLFRKEGQNVTLSCEQNLNHDAMYWYRQDPGQGLRLIYYSQIVNDFQKGDIAEGYSVSREKKESFPLTVTSAQKNPTAFYLCASWSINYGYTFGSGTRLTVV.